This T cell receptor (beta chain) derives from a study of identical twins. Study results and limitations: Memory repertoires showed no such pattern, whereas abundant cord blood beta clonotypes carried fewer insertions. The study drew conclusions from cross-sectional statistical analysis, not from following the same donors.

Template switching added a universal primer binding site, and final cDNA carried unique molecular identifiers. TCRdb independently ran MiXCR on the 5' RACE reads; one entry per CDR3 protein. Among some 500,000 distinct CDR3 sequences, 9.6% were seen once, and the ten largest hold 2.5% to 3.5%. Of note for this clonotype: Its antigen is not known.

Germline CDR1 and CDR2: DFQATT and SNEGSKA (reference sequence). The CDR3 extends over 14 amino acids. V was pared by 3 bases and J by 4 bases, with 5 bases of the junction left unmatched. Healthy Caucasian donors formed the entire cohort. A further study also used this sample, focusing on yellow fever vaccine responses in identical twins.

The rearrangement links TRBV20-1 to TRBJ2-3; 9 bases match TRBD1. This TCR was sampled from a woman between 18 and 30 years old in good health. Sequencing used PBMCs. The CDR3 DNA reads TGCAGTGCTAGTCAACAGGGGGCCTCAGATACGCAGTATTTT. Its protein is CSASQQGASDTQYF.